The 21 T cell receptor beta chains presented below share a single source sample, sequenced in a study of molecular identifiers for immune sequencing clone quantification. TCRdb ran MiXCR on the PCR reads and lists one entry per CDR3 protein. The table has roughly 100,000 distinct CDR3 sequences, 30% to 45% seen once. The material sequenced was naive CD8+ T cells from blood, with Jurkat cell RNA spiked in. Subset noted: FACS-sorted CD8+CD4-CCR7+CD45RA+ naive T cells. Receptors originate from a human donor in good health. Some libraries in this study had Jurkat cell RNA spiked in.

On this clonotype: This clone may be a read error of a much larger clone one base away. CDR3 region: CASSLEPITGFVEQYF. CDR3 sequence (DNA): TGTGCCAGCAGCTTGGAGCCCATCACAGGGTTTGTCGAGCAGTACTTC. The rearrangement uses TRBV5-3 and TRBJ2-7; TRBD1 might be the D (6 bases). TRBV5-3 is designated an ORF whose function remains uncertain. The CDR3 loop spans 16 amino acids.

Comments on this clonotype: One base away lies a much larger clone, so this may be a sequencing read error. The gene calls are TRBV28 and TRBJ2-3; 8 positions agree with TRBD2. The CDR3 is 15 amino acids. Looked up from germline, CDR1 is MDHEN and CDR2 is SYDVKM. The CDR3 DNA reads TGTGCCAGCAGTCTAATAGCGGGGAGCACAGATACGCAGTGTTTT. It yields the protein CASSLIAGSTDTQCF.

This clonotype was picked up many times. The chain carries TRBV6-6 and TRBJ2-5, with 11 bases fitting TRBD2. The CDR3 totals 14 residues. In germline, CDR1 is MNHNY, CDR2 SVGAGI (reference sequence). V lost 5 bases, J lost 8 bases, and 7 bases stayed unmatched. The CDR3 DNA reads as TGTGCCAGCAGTCCATCTAGCGGGGGGTTTACCCAGTACTTC. Translated, it gives CASSPSSGGFTQYF.

This clonotype was seen a handful of times. V usage is TRBV4-3 and J usage is TRBJ2-3; 8 bases are shared with TRBD1. V lost 1 base, J lost 3 bases, and 15 bases stayed unmatched. Germline V lookup: CDR1 LGHNA, CDR2 YSLEER. This CDR3 has 19 amino acids. The CDR3 sequence: CASSQASGMLRGRTDTQYF. CDR3 in DNA: TGCGCCAGCAGCCAAGCTTCGGGCATGCTCAGGGGGCGGACAGATACGCAGTATTTT.

This clonotype was detected a few times. This chain joins TRBV12-3 or TRBV12-4 and TRBJ1-1, with TRBD1 identical over 7 bases. CDR3 length: 14 residues. V was clipped by 2 bases and J by 3 bases; unmatched bases: 3. DNA for the CDR3: TGTGCCAGCAGTTTAACACAGGGGCACACTGAAGCTTTCTTT. This translates into CASSLTQGHTEAFF.

This clonotype was observed a few times. This chain's CDR3 is CATSDWQGYEQYF. CDR3 nucleotides: TGTGCCACCAGTGATTGGCAGGGCTACGAGCAGTACTTC. The chain links TRBV24-1 to TRBJ2-7, with D tentatively TRBD1 (5 bases). This CDR3 contains 13 residues. Trimming took off 2 bases at V and 3 bases at J, with 7 bases between the two ends. Germline V gene lookup returns CDR1 KGHDR and CDR2 SFDVKD.

This clonotype was detected only a few times. A much larger clone sits a single nucleotide away, making a read error possible. The chain carries TRBV28 and TRBJ2-5; D gene unclear. V lost 5 bases and J lost 7, with 5 bases in between. The CDR3 extends over 10 amino acids. Germline V gene data show CDR1 as MDHEN and CDR2 as SYDVKM. DNA of the CDR3: TGTGCCAGCAGTATCAGGACCCAGTACTTC. The encoded protein is CASSIRTQYF.

This clonotype was seen only a few times. The chain recombines TRBV20-1 with TRBJ1-3; D is possibly TRBD1 (5 bases). The CDR3 runs to 15 residues. The germline gives CDR1 DFQATT, CDR2 SNEGSKA (reference sequence). The V and J ends lost 1 base and 4 bases respectively, with 14 bases between them. The CDR3 bases are TGCAGTGCTAGAGCCACGGGGCGGGGAGGAAACACCATATATTTT. Translated: CSARATGRGGNTIYF.

This clonotype was counted many times. The chain couples TRBV7-9 to TRBJ2-3; D is unclear. The length of the CDR3 is 11 residues. V dropped 6 bases and J dropped 1 base, with 2 bases sitting between them. Per germline, CDR1 SEHNR and CDR2 FQNEAQ (reference sequence). CDR3 in amino acids: CASRGTDTQYF. The CDR3 DNA reads as TGTGCCAGCAGAGGCACAGATACGCAGTATTTT.

Worth noting for this clonotype: A much bigger clone sits one base away, suggesting this may be a read error. The DNA is left out, because the CDR3 cannot be placed on it with certainty; the CDR3 is given as TCRdb lists it. The V and J genes are TRBV5-6 and TRBJ2-3; the table's D call, TRBD1, was not checked against the DNA. The CDR3 is 14 amino acids in total, end residues counted. Germline V gene data show CDR1 as SGHDT and CDR2 as YYEEEE. CDR3 in amino acids: CASSFGTGADTLYF.

This clonotype was observed many times. V is TRBV9 and J is TRBJ2-2; a possible D gene is TRBD2 (5 bases). This CDR3 has 16 amino acids. Germline V gene sequence: CDR1 SGDLS, CDR2 YYNGEE. The ends were cut back, 0 bases at V and 5 bases at J, with 14 bases in the middle. CDR3 sequence: CASSVGVGVWTGELFF. In DNA form, the CDR3 reads TGTGCCAGCAGCGTAGGAGTGGGAGTGTGGACCGGGGAGCTGTTTTTT.

This clonotype was counted between two and nine times. The genes are TRBV9 and TRBJ1-6; TRBD1 aligns across 12 bases. Trimming took 4 bases from V and 9 from J; bases not matched to a gene: 8. The CDR3 is made up of 16 amino acids. Germline lookup yields CDR1 SGDLS and CDR2 YYNGEE. The CDR3 coding sequence is TGTGCCAGCAGCACCGACCGGGACAGGGGGCCTTCACCCCTCCACTTT. Amino acids: CASSTDRDRGPSPLHF.

This clonotype was counted a few times. This chain connects TRBV7-9 to TRBJ2-1; tentative D call: TRBD2 (5 bases). V was shortened by 2 bases and J by 10 bases, with 15 bases between the two germline ends. This CDR3 has 14 residues. Germline CDR1 SEHNR, CDR2 FQNEAQ (reference sequence). The CDR3 region has the DNA TGTGCCAGCAGCTTAAGGGAGAAGCAATACGAGCAGTTCTTC. Protein: CASSLREKQYEQFF.

This clonotype was seen many times. The chain employs TRBV4-1 and TRBJ2-1; D remains ambiguous. Germline CDR1 reads MGHRA; CDR2 reads YSYEKL. The CDR3 sequence is 12 residues long. Trimming stripped 0 bases from V and 8 bases from J, with 5 bases between. CDR3 protein: CASSQDTDEQFF. CDR3 nucleotides: TGCGCCAGCAGCCAAGATACCGATGAGCAGTTCTTC.

This clonotype has a count of ten or more. DNA for the CDR3: TGCAGTGCTAGAGATCGGGAGGGGGCCACAGATACGCAGTATTTT. Its translation is CSARDREGATDTQYF. The J gene is TRBJ2-3, the V gene TRBV20-1; perhaps TRBD2 as D (8 bases). The CDR3 runs 15 residues. Germline V gene sequence: CDR1 DFQATT, CDR2 SNEGSKA (reference sequence). V was cut by 0 bases and J by 2 bases, with 12 bases left in between.

As regards this clonotype: Mismatch with germline at one junction end may stem from a read error. This chain links TRBV20-1 with TRBJ1-2; D call uncertain. The CDR3 contains 15 residues. Germline assignment: CDR1 DFQATT and CDR2 SNEGSKA (reference sequence). The chain's CDR3 is CSLEYRLDRNYGNTF. CDR3 coding DNA: TGCAGTTTAGAGTACCGGCTCGACCGTAACTATGGCAACACCTTC.

This clonotype was seen at least ten times. The rearrangement joins TRBV6-5 to TRBJ1-1; D is unclear. The V end was cut by 2 bases, the J end by 0 bases, with 10 bases between. Germline V gives CDR1 MNHEY, CDR2 SVGAGI. The CDR3 length is 15 residues. The CDR3 loop reads CASSYPPGMNTEAFF. The CDR3 region has the DNA TGTGCCAGCAGTTACCCGCCCGGGATGAACACTGAAGCTTTCTTT.

Turning to this clonotype: Since no conserved phenylalanine or tryptophan closes the CDR3, a read error is the likely cause. The chain joins TRBV7-6 to TRBJ2-7; D tentatively fits TRBD1 or TRBD2 (5 bases each). The germline CDR1 and CDR2 sequences are SGHVS and FNYEAQ. The ends were cut back, 0 bases at V and 5 bases at J, with 5 bases in the middle. This CDR3 comprises 12 residues. The CDR3 loop reads CASSLAGDEQYL. In DNA form, the CDR3 reads TGTGCCAGCAGCTTAGCGGGGGACGAGCAGTACCTC.

This clonotype has a count of ten or more. This rearrangement joins TRBV5-1 to TRBJ1-1, with D unresolved. Trimming pared 2 bases from V and 1 base from J, leaving 9 bases between. Germline V lookup: CDR1 SGHRS, CDR2 YFSETQ. The CDR3 runs to 14 residues. In DNA form, the CDR3 reads TGCGCCAGCAGCTTCCGACACCAGAACACTGAAGCTTTCTTT. Translation: CASSFRHQNTEAFF. Supplemented by reference TRBV5-1 and TRBJ1-1, the full variable domain reads KAGVTQTPRYLIKTRGQQVTLSCSPISGHRSVSWYQQTPGQGLQFLFEYFSETQRNKGNFPGRFSGRQFSNSRSEMNVSTLELGDSALYLCASSFRHQNTEAFFGQGTRLTVV.

Concerning this clonotype: One base away lies a much larger clone, so this may be a sequencing read error. This chain joins TRBV6-2 or TRBV6-3 and TRBJ1-1; 8 nucleotides match TRBD1. From germline, CDR1 is MNHEY and CDR2 SVGEGT. The CDR3 totals 14 residues. Unmatched junction bases numbered 2, after V lost 4 bases and J lost 1 base. CDR3 sequence reads: CASSWDRKNTEAFF. DNA of the CDR3: TGTGCCAGCAGTTGGGACAGGAAGAACACTGAAGCTTTCTTT.

The J gene is TRBJ1-5, the V gene TRBV27; 7 bases fit TRBD1. This CDR3 has 15 amino acids. V shed 0 bases and J 3 bases; nucleotides not matched to a gene: 2. The germline V gene has CDR1 MNHEY and CDR2 SMNVEV (reference sequence). This CDR3 reads CASSLSGQFNQPQHF. The CDR3 DNA sequence: TGTGCCAGCAGTTTATCGGGACAGTTCAATCAGCCCCAGCATTTT.